This TCR beta chain comes out of a study of blood T cell repertoires in COVID-19. Study as a whole: Whether acute or convalescent, the COVID-19 samples came from the United States, Italy and Spain.

TCRdb's copy holds only in-frame clones and misses some; the assay was immunoSEQ multiplex PCR. The sample holds roughly 300,000 clones, 87% seen once. The CDR3 runs 11 residues. The trim removed 8 bases at V and 7 bases at J, leaving 7 bases unmatched. Germline CDR1 GTSNPN, CDR2 SVGIG (reference sequence). Participants were aged roughly 18 to 95 years, lived in about 26 US areas, and enrolled virtually. Donors of Cohort 3 who recovered were those that had two negative PCRs, clearance, or symptom resolution. Sequenced material: PBMCs or T cells enriched from blood (not recorded which). The chain combines TRBV30 with TRBJ1-1; 7 bases line up with TRBD1. This sequence was found in a woman in her thirties who had recovered from COVID-19. CDR3 protein: CAGRTGVEAFF. The DNA for the CDR3 is TGTGCCGGCCGGACAGGAGTTGAAGCTTTCTTT.